This T cell receptor beta chain came from a study of cytomegalovirus exposure and HLA in healthy donors. Trimming at V came to 1 base and at J to 0 bases, leaving 9 bases not matched to a gene. The CDR3 loop spans 17 amino acids. The germline V gene has CDR1 SGHRS and CDR2 YFSETQ. Vbeta (60) and Jbeta (13) primers were used in the PCR. Some clones are missing from TCRdb's copy, which holds only in-frame ones; the method was immunoSEQ multiplex PCR. The repertoire holds some 160,000 clones, with roughly 80% as singletons. The specimen was PBMCs. V is TRBV5-1 and J is TRBJ1-2; 7 nucleotides line up with TRBD1. This sequence originates from a male donor in good health and CMV-seropositive. The CDR3 protein is CASSLSIGDSANYGYTF. The CDR3 DNA sequence: TGCGCCAGCAGCTTGTCTATAGGGGACAGTGCTAACTATGGCTACACCTTC.